This is a list of T cell receptor beta chains from one sample in a study of T cells after yellow fever vaccination. One entry per CDR3 protein results from TCRdb running MiXCR on the 5' RACE reads. The sample includes about 300,000 distinct CDR3 sequences, roughly 4.3% of them seen just once. Sequencing was performed on PBMCs, taken 5 days after the yellow fever booster vaccination. The receptors stem from a man between 18 and 29 years old who received the YFV17D yellow fever vaccine. CDR3s include the opening cysteine and the closing phenylalanine or tryptophan. Fields, in order: D gene, clone size, CDR3 length, J gene, V gene, CDR3 protein, CDR3 DNA. The D gene is left open where the match is weak. Only some rows state a clone size, as once, few, many or a class for expanded clones.

>-|few|17|TRBJ2-1|TRBV7-3
CASSLSGGAPSYNEQFF
TGTGCCAGCAGCTTGTCGGGGGGCGCACCCTCCTACAATGAGCAGTTCTTC
>-|many|15|TRBJ2-3|TRBV7-3
CASSVDRPSTDTQYF
TGTGCCAGCAGCGTCGACAGGCCGAGCACAGATACGCAGTATTTT
>TRBD1|many|15|TRBJ2-3|TRBV7-3
CASSPGQGRADTQYF
TGTGCCAGCAGCCCGGGACAGGGGAGGGCAGATACGCAGTATTTT
>-|few|15|TRBJ2-3|TRBV2
CASIATKSLGDTQYF
TGTGCCAGCATCGCGACGAAATCACTGGGCGATACGCAGTATTTT
>-|many|15|TRBJ2-3|TRBV20-1
CSAEGDSGRTDTQYF
TGCAGTGCAGAGGGAGATAGCGGACGCACAGATACGCAGTATTTT
>-|many|15|TRBJ2-1|TRBV4-3
CASSRRSGSYNEQFF
TGCGCCAGCAGCCGGAGGTCCGGCTCCTACAATGAGCAGTTCTTC
>-|-|17|TRBJ2-3|TRBV7-7
CASSSDVDSGGTDTQYF
TGTGCTAGCAGCTCAGACGTCGATAGCGGAGGGACAGATACGCAGTATTTT
>TRBD2|-|16|TRBJ2-1|TRBV29-1
CSVVGTSGGADNEQFF
TGCAGCGTCGTAGGGACTAGCGGGGGGGCTGACAATGAGCAGTTCTTC
>-|few|16|TRBJ2-5|TRBV5-1
CASSLARAVGRETQYF
TGCGCCAGCAGCTTGGCCCGGGCAGTTGGGAGAGAGACCCAGTACTTC
>-|many|14|TRBJ2-3|TRBV29-1
CSVAQALATDTQYF
TGCAGCGTTGCTCAGGCACTAGCCACAGATACGCAGTATTTT
>-|-|13|TRBJ1-1|TRBV6-1
CASSEQGYTEAFF
TGTGCCAGCAGTGAACAGGGTTACACTGAAGCTTTCTTT
>-|many|15|TRBJ1-5|TRBV5-1
CASSLSPGGNQPQHF
TGCGCCAGCAGCTTGTCCCCAGGGGGCAATCAGCCCCAGCATTTT
>-|-|16|TRBJ2-1|TRBV7-9
CASSSGGSGLNNEQFF
TGTGCCAGCAGCTCTGGAGGTAGCGGACTTAACAATGAGCAGTTCTTC
>-|few|14|TRBJ2-3|TRBV7-2
CASSRRGAGETQYF
TGTGCCAGCAGCAGACGGGGGGCCGGGGAAACGCAGTATTTT
>-|few|13|TRBJ2-1|TRBV6-5
CASSPRIGRQQFF
TGTGCCAGCAGTCCCCGGATCGGCCGGCAGCAGTTCTTC
>-|many|11|TRBJ2-2|TRBV29-1
CSVRLLGELFF
TGCAGCGTCAGACTCCTCGGGGAGCTGTTTTTT
>TRBD1|many|15|TRBJ1-6|TRBV4-1
CASSQYGTENSPLHF
TGCGCCAGCAGCCAGTATGGGACAGAGAATTCACCCCTCCACTTT
>-|few|12|TRBJ2-5|TRBV29-1
CSGGTIQETQYF
TGCAGCGGAGGTACTATCCAAGAGACCCAGTACTTC
>TRBD1|-|19|TRBJ2-3|TRBV6-2/TRBV6-3
CASRSAGFGQARGTDTQYF
TGTGCCAGCCGTTCTGCCGGATTCGGACAGGCGAGGGGCACAGATACGCAGTATTTT
>-|-|12|TRBJ2-1|TRBV2
CASLYAGDEQFF
TGTGCCAGCTTGTATGCGGGCGATGAGCAGTTCTTC
>-|many|13|TRBJ1-4|TRBV2
CASSPTTNEKLFF
TGTGCCAGCAGTCCCACAACTAATGAAAAACTGTTTTTT
>-|few|16|TRBJ2-5|TRBV5-1
CASSGGTSYTGETQYF
TGCGCCAGCAGCGGGGGGACGTCGTATACGGGGGAGACCCAGTACTTC
>TRBD2|many|19|TRBJ2-7|TRBV20-1
CSARAPLAGGTTGPYEQYF
TGCAGTGCTAGAGCTCCGCTAGCGGGAGGGACCACAGGACCCTACGAGCAGTACTTC
>TRBD1|few|14|TRBJ1-4|TRBV18
CASSTGTGNEKLFF
TGTGCCAGCTCTACCGGGACAGGGAACGAAAAACTGTTTTTT
>TRBD2|-|16|TRBJ2-3|TRBV24-1
CATSDGRGGVTDTQYF
TGTGCCACCAGTGATGGTCGGGGGGGCGTCACAGATACGCAGTATTTT
>-|many|12|TRBJ1-1|TRBV6-6
CASAGGVTEAFF
TGTGCCTCTGCGGGGGGGGTTACTGAAGCTTTCTTT
>-|many|13|TRBJ2-1|TRBV4-3
CASSAGRGSEQFF
TGCGCCAGCAGCGCTGGGCGTGGCTCCGAGCAGTTCTTC
>TRBD2|few|17|TRBJ2-5|TRBV4-3
CASSQSAWTSGGETQYF
TGCGCCAGCAGCCAATCTGCCTGGACTAGCGGGGGCGAGACCCAGTACTTC
>-|-|16|TRBJ2-2|TRBV3-1
CASSQVVPANTGELFF
TGTGCCAGCAGCCAAGTGGTTCCCGCGAACACCGGGGAGCTGTTTTTT
>-|-|14|TRBJ2-7|TRBV11-1
CASSLAQLSYEQYF
TGTGCCAGCAGCTTAGCCCAGTTATCCTACGAGCAGTACTTC
>TRBD2|few|13|TRBJ2-1|TRBV4-3
CASSQGVAGEQFF
TGCGCCAGCAGCCAAGGGGTAGCGGGGGAGCAGTTCTTC
>-|-|13|TRBJ1-2|TRBV19
CASSILASDGYTF
TGTGCCAGTAGTATCCTGGCATCAGATGGCTACACCTTC
>-|-|16|TRBJ2-1|TRBV7-9
CASSPMGESSYNEQFF
TGTGCCAGCAGCCCGATGGGGGAGAGCTCCTACAATGAGCAGTTCTTC
>-|many|12|TRBJ1-2|TRBV12-2
CASRPSGCGYTF
TGTGCAAGTCGCCCCAGTGGGTGCGGCTACACCTTC
>TRBD1|-|16|TRBJ2-1|TRBV7-9
CASSLTGTGGGNEQFF
TGTGCCAGCAGCCTAACCGGGACAGGGGGCGGGAATGAGCAGTTCTTC
>TRBD1|-|15|TRBJ1-1|TRBV30
CAWSAGTGRYTEAFF
TGTGCCTGGAGTGCCGGGACAGGGAGATATACTGAAGCTTTCTTT
>-|-|18|TRBJ1-1|TRBV14
CASSQRKAWGNFRTEAFF
TGTGCCAGCAGCCAACGAAAGGCGTGGGGAAATTTCCGAACTGAAGCTTTCTTT
>-|many|15|TRBJ2-4|TRBV11-2
CASSFGQLAKNIQYF
TGTGCCAGCAGCTTTGGGCAGCTAGCCAAAAACATTCAGTACTTC